Many counts were recorded for the clone carrying this TCR beta chain. Its target is unknown. The source of the sample is a study of T cells in Graves' hyperthyroidism and ophthalmopathy. It was RNA transcripts that yielded the amplified TCR beta CDR3 regions. First-round RT-PCR targeting the TCR CDR3 was performed with the HTBI primer set. TCRdb passed the multiplex PCR reads through MiXCR, listing each CDR3 protein once. Of 480,000 or so distinct CDR3 sequences in the sample, about 46% were seen once. Overall study findings and caveats: Blood samples included most of the expanded thyroid clonotypes exceeding 0.001.

Trimming cost V 5 bases and J 11 bases, with 13 bases left between them. CDR1 is GTSNPN and CDR2 is SVGIG in the germline V gene (reference sequence). The CDR3 contains 12 residues. The specimen was peripheral blood or thyroid tissue (not recorded which). V and J are TRBV30 and TRBJ1-6; no reliable D call. This TCR was sampled from an adult woman with Graves' disease, either hyperthyroidism or ophthalmopathy (not recorded which). The CDR3 region has the DNA TGTGCCTGGGGACGCCTGGGTCCACCCCTCCACTTT. It is translated as CAWGRLGPPLHF.